This TCR beta chain appears in the sequencing data of a study of OX40 agonist ivuxolimab in advanced cancers. As for the study in general: Dose-escalation patients suffered from hepatocellular carcinoma, melanoma, renal cell or head and neck cancer. Of mixed ages from about 23 to 79 and averaging roughly 60 years, the group was just under 85% male.

Autoimmune disease history or systemic immunosuppression barred patients. Findings of the study overall: There were, on average, more expanded clones in CD8+ T cells than in CD4+.

Germline V lookup: CDR1 SGHDT, CDR2 YYEEEE. The V segment lost 3 bases and the J segment 5 bases; nucleotides outside the gene matches: 8. CDR3 length: 15 residues. Comments on this clone: Its antigen is not identified.

Measured with immunoSEQ multiplex PCR; TCRdb has only the in-frame clones, and not every one. Altogether about 100,000 clones are present, approximately 89% being singletons, with the ten largest covering approximately 0.54%. This chain joins TRBV5-6 and TRBJ1-2; 9 bases line up with TRBD1. The source was CD4+ or CD8+ T cells sorted from blood, collected in a trial of the OX40 agonist ivuxolimab. The clonotype originates from an adult with an advanced solid tumor such as melanoma, head and neck, liver or kidney cancer. The CDR3 is CASSSPQGATYGYTF. Here the CDR3 DNA reads TGTGCCAGCAGCTCACCACAGGGGGCAACATATGGCTACACCTTC.